This T cell receptor beta chain emerged from a study of cytomegalovirus exposure and HLA in healthy donors. Study-level results: The listing of approximately 160 TCR beta chains classed them as cytomegalovirus-associated. Subsequent analysis found a tendency for first-cohort TCR clusters to co-occur within the approximately 130 validation repertoires. In vitro checks showed that a few CMV-associated chains really do target CMV antigens.

Trimming took 2 bases from V and 6 from J, leaving 10 bases between them. CDR1 MNHEY and CDR2 SMNVEV come from the germline V gene (reference sequence). The CDR3 totals 13 residues. This table comes from immunoSEQ multiplex PCR, and its TCRdb copy is limited to in-frame clones, with some not included. The table lists 70,000 to 75,000 clones, about 94% of them singletons, with approximately 0.93% in the top ten. To note about this clone: Its antigen is currently unknown. Distinct nucleotide sequences in the sample also encode this CDR3.

The source is a woman younger than 30 in good health and CMV-seronegative. The sequencing input was PBMCs. This rearrangement joins TRBV27 to TRBJ1-2; tentatively, D is TRBD1 (5 bases). CDR3 amino acids: CASSLGRGDGYTF. The CDR3 nucleotides are TGTGCCAGCAGTTTAGGGCGGGGGGATGGCTACACCTTC.